A single sample is the source of the 8 T cell receptor beta chains below, sequenced in a study of shared clonotypes between healthy human individuals. Sequenced by immunoSEQ multiplex PCR; TCRdb stores in-frame clones only, minus some. The repertoire includes about 2.3 million clones, under 95% of them detected once, and roughly 0.34% sits in the top ten. Sample: naive CD4+ T cells from PBMCs. Subset described: CD45RA+ positively selected. The receptor source for this set is a man aged 18 to 30 in good health. Some clones in this sample may be carry-over from other donors' samples.

Points on this clone: The same CDR3 can be traced to other DNA sequences in this sample. This chain links TRBV5-1 with TRBJ2-7; 11 bases fit TRBD1. This CDR3 region has 14 residues. The germline V gene encodes CDR1 SGHRS and CDR2 YFSETQ. The junction had 5 bases not matched to a gene; V was cut back by 4 bases and J by 5 bases. CDR3 nucleotides: TGCGCCAGCAGCAAAGGGACAGGGGGAGACGAGCAGTACTTC. The encoded protein is CASSKGTGGDEQYF.

V usage is TRBV6-5 and J usage is TRBJ1-6, with TRBD1 identical over 7 bases. Looked up from germline, CDR1 is MNHEY and CDR2 is SVGAGI. Unmatched junction bases numbered 12, after V lost 6 bases and J lost 10 bases. The CDR3 has 15 residues. The CDR3 nucleotides are TGTGCCAGCAGACTACAACAGGGGATTTTGTCACCCCTCCACTTT. Translation: CASRLQQGILSPLHF.

The V call is TRBV13, the J call TRBJ2-7, with 13 bases matching TRBD2. Germline lookup yields CDR1 PRHDT and CDR2 FYEKMQ (reference sequence). J gave up 6 bases and V 5 bases, and 10 bases lay outside the gene matches. This CDR3 is built from 16 residues. CDR3 in DNA: TGTGCCAGCAGCCCGAGACTAGCGGGAGGACCATCCGAGCAGTACTTC. This sequence encodes CASSPRLAGGPSEQYF.

The chain has TRBV18 and TRBJ2-1; D unclear. The CDR3 runs to 14 residues. V was pared by 5 bases and J by 6 bases, with 14 bases between. Germline loops: CDR1 KGHSH, CDR2 LQKENI. The CDR3 is CASSAAGHSNEQFF. In nucleotides, the CDR3 is TGTGCCAGCTCAGCGGCCGGGCACAGCAATGAGCAGTTCTTC. Full variable domain (rest looked up from reference TRBV18 and TRBJ2-1): NAGVMQNPRHLVRRRGQEARLRCSPMKGHSHVYWYRQLPEEGLKFMVYLQKENIIDESGMPKERFSAEFPKEGPSILRIQQVVRGDSAAYFCASSAAGHSNEQFFGPGTRLTVL.

The rearrangement uses TRBV29-1 and TRBJ2-7, with 7 bases identical to TRBD2. Germline lookup yields CDR1 SQVTM and CDR2 ANQGSEA. With V trimmed by 7 bases and J by 2 bases, 5 bases remained unmatched. CDR3 length: 12 residues. The CDR3 region has the DNA TGCAGCGGGGGGGAGGGCCCCTACGAGCAGTACTTC. The encoded protein is CSGGEGPYEQYF.

In its sample, this clone was seen a few times. The V and J genes are TRBV6-1 and TRBJ1-1; D is unclear. V gave up 3 bases and J gave up 1 base, with 6 bases separating them. Germline V gives CDR1 MNHNS, CDR2 SASEGT. The CDR3 extends over 13 amino acids. The CDR3 loop reads CASSDNTNTEAFF. The CDR3 region has the DNA TGTGCCAGCAGTGATAACACGAACACTGAAGCTTTCTTT.

The V call is TRBV28, the J call TRBJ2-7, with no clear D. The CDR3 runs to 13 residues. Trimming cost V 8 bases and J 2 bases, with 13 bases left between them. Germline lookup yields CDR1 MDHEN and CDR2 SYDVKM. DNA for the CDR3: TGTGCCAGCGTTCCTTCGGCGACCTACGAGCAGTACTTC. Residues: CASVPSATYEQYF.

Regarding this clone: This specimen includes other DNA sequences encoding the same CDR3. The chain recombines TRBV25-1 with TRBJ2-3, with TRBD2 matching over 8 bases. The CDR3 has 15 residues. V shed 4 bases and J 0 bases; nucleotides not matched to a gene: 3. The germline gives CDR1 MGHDK, CDR2 SYGVNS. The CDR3 here is CASSASSGSTDTQYF. The CDR3 DNA reads TGTGCCAGCAGTGCTTCTAGCGGGAGCACAGATACGCAGTATTTT.